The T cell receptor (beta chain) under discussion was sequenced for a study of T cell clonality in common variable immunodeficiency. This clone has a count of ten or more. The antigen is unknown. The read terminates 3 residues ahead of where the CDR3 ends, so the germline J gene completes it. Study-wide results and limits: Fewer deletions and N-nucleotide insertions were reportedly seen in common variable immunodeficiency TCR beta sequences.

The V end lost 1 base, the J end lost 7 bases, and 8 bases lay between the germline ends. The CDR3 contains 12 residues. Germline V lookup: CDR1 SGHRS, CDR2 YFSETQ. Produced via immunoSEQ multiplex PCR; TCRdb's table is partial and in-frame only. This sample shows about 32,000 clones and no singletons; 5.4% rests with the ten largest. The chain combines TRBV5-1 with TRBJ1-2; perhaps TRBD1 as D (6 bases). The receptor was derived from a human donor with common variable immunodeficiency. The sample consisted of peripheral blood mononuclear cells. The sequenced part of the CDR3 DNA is TGCGCCAGCAGCTTGAACAGGGTTGGC. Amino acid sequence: CASSLNRVG. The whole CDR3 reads CASSLNRVGYTF.